These 25 T cell receptor beta chains were all obtained from the same sample, sequenced in a study of T-cell reconstitution after alpha-beta-depleted transplantation in children. Unique molecular identifiers were incorporated into the prepared TCRbeta library. Each CDR3 protein is one row after TCRdb ran MiXCR on the PCR reads. This table holds around 580,000 distinct CDR3 sequences, 23% found once. Material: PBMCs, mostly from graft donor cells, obtained 360 days after TCRalphabeta/CD19-depleted stem cell transplant. The receptors were gathered from a boy under two years old who had a stem cell transplant for acute myeloid leukemia, so the T cells may come from the graft donor.

This clonotype was counted many times. This chain links TRBV2 with TRBJ2-7, with 9 nucleotides matching TRBD1. CDR3 length equals 13 residues. Looked up from germline, CDR1 is SNHLY and CDR2 is FYNNEI. Trimming cost V 6 bases and J 7 bases; bases outside gene matches: 7. The CDR3 DNA reads TGTGCCAGCAGCTTGGGACAGGGAGGGGAGCAGTACTTC. This gives the protein CASSLGQGGEQYF.

The rearrangement links TRBV6-4 to TRBJ1-6; 7 nucleotides line up with TRBD1. Trimming took 6 bases from V and 5 from J; bases not matched to a gene: 7. CDR3 length: 15 residues. Germline assignment: CDR1 MRHNA and CDR2 SNTAGT. The chain's CDR3 is CASSLQGRDNSPLHF. The CDR3 DNA reads TGTGCCAGCAGCCTACAGGGGAGGGATAATTCACCCCTCCACTTT.

This clonotype was counted ten times or more. The chain couples TRBV20-1 to TRBJ2-6; D is uncertain. The CDR3 runs 15 residues. Germline V gives CDR1 DFQATT, CDR2 SNEGSKA (reference sequence). V was clipped by 1 base and J by 0 bases, with 7 bases between them. The CDR3 protein is CSARAPVSGANVLTF. CDR3 DNA sequence: TGCAGTGCTAGAGCCCCCGTCTCTGGGGCCAACGTCCTGACTTTC.

This clonotype has just a few counts. In nucleotides, the CDR3 is TGTGCCAGCAGCGTTACCGGGACAGGGAGGAGAAACATTCAGTACTTC. Translation: CASSVTGTGRRNIQYF. This chain joins TRBV7-2 and TRBJ2-4; 9 nucleotides line up with TRBD1. The CDR3 is 16 amino acids. Per germline, CDR1 SGHTA and CDR2 FQGNSA. The V segment lost 5 bases and the J segment 6 bases; nucleotides outside the gene matches: 11. The full variable domain, in which reference TRBV7-2 and TRBJ2-4 provide the parts outside the CDR3, is GAGVSQSPSNKVTEKGKDVELRCDPISGHTALYWYRQSLGQGLEFLIYFQGNSAPDKSGLPSDRFSAERTGGSVSTLTIQRTQQEDSAVYLCASSVTGTGRRNIQYFGAGTRLSVL.

This clonotype has more than one count but fewer than ten. The rearrangement uses TRBV5-1 and TRBJ2-1; 8 bases agree with TRBD1. Losses at the gene ends were 0 bases for V and 8 bases for J; bases not matched to a gene: 10. CDR1 is SGHRS, CDR2 YFSETQ, per germline. The CDR3 covers 16 residues. CDR3 in DNA: TGCGCCAGCAGCTTGGAGGGGGACAGGCGATTAGATGAGCAGTTCTTC. This codes for CASSLEGDRRLDEQFF.

This clonotype showed up just a few times. The chain recombines TRBV4-1 with TRBJ2-1; either TRBD1 or TRBD2 may fit D (6 bases each). Germline loops: CDR1 MGHRA, CDR2 YSYEKL. The CDR3 runs to 18 residues. The V gene lost 1 base and the J gene lost 1 base, with 17 bases spanning the gap. The CDR3 DNA follows: TGCGCCAGCAGCCAAGGGAAGGCTTGGGGGGCGTCCTACAATGAGCAGTTCTTC. This translates into CASSQGKAWGASYNEQFF.

This clonotype occurred a few times. The V call is TRBV20-1, the J call TRBJ2-7; no clear D gene. This CDR3 region has 15 residues. The V and J ends lost 6 bases and 0 bases respectively, with 18 bases between them. The germline gives CDR1 DFQATT, CDR2 SNEGSKA (reference sequence). CDR3 sequence reads: CSALGPGLSSYEQYF. As DNA, the CDR3 is TGCAGTGCCCTTGGTCCGGGTCTGAGCTCCTACGAGCAGTACTTC.

This clonotype has just a few counts. This chain connects TRBV29-1 to TRBJ1-1; 10 nucleotides line up with TRBD1. This CDR3 is built from 15 residues. V was pared by 7 bases and J by 3 bases, with 11 bases of the junction left unmatched. Looked up from germline, CDR1 is SQVTM and CDR2 is ANQGSEA. The chain's CDR3 is CSGGNFGTGDTEAFF. The CDR3 region has the DNA TGCAGCGGCGGGAATTTTGGGACAGGGGACACTGAAGCTTTCTTT.

This rearrangement joins TRBV29-1 to TRBJ1-5, with D perhaps TRBD1 (5 bases). The germline V gene has CDR1 SQVTM and CDR2 ANQGSEA. Between the trimmed V and J ends, which lost 4 bases and 2 bases, there was a span of 12 bases. The CDR3 sequence is 14 residues long. CDR3 residues: CSVGGEGRNQPQHF. The CDR3 DNA is TGCAGCGTTGGAGGGGAGGGCCGCAATCAGCCCCAGCATTTT.

The chain carries TRBV28 and TRBJ1-6; possible D gene TRBD1, 6 bases. V lost 4 bases to trimming and J lost 10 bases, with 11 bases between them. CDR1 and CDR2 (germline): MDHEN, SYDVKM. The CDR3 sequence is 13 residues long. CDR3 loop: CASSYRVGSPLHF. As DNA, the CDR3 is TGTGCCAGCAGTTACAGGGTGGGCTCACCCCTCCACTTT.

At least ten counts were recorded for this clonotype. The rearrangement joins TRBV6-5 to TRBJ1-4; D remains ambiguous. This CDR3 is 13 amino acids long. V lost 2 bases and J 8 bases, leaving 9 bases between the germline ends. Germline V gene data show CDR1 as MNHEY and CDR2 as SVGAGI. CDR3 loop: CASSYRGREKLFF. The CDR3 nucleotides are TGTGCCAGCAGTTACCGGGGAAGGGAAAAACTGTTTTTT.

This clonotype occurred many times. V gene TRBV7-2 combines with J gene TRBJ2-1; the match to TRBD2 covers 13 bases. The CDR3 loop spans 16 amino acids. CDR1 and CDR2 from the germline V gene are SGHTA and FQGNSA. V was pared by 3 bases and J by 9 bases, with 8 bases of the junction left unmatched. The CDR3 sequence is CASSFVLAGGLGEQFF. The DNA for the CDR3 is TGTGCCAGCAGCTTTGTACTAGCGGGGGGGCTGGGTGAGCAGTTCTTC.

This chain connects TRBV7-3 to TRBJ2-2, with 11 bases matching TRBD1. Germline V gene sequence: CDR1 SGHTA, CDR2 FQGTGA. After removal of 0 bases from V and 0 bases from J, the junction contained 9 bases not matched to a gene. The CDR3 loop spans 20 amino acids. Written as DNA, the CDR3 is TGTGCCAGCAGCTTAACCCCCCGGACAGGGGGCGCGACGAACACCGGGGAGCTGTTTTTT. It specifies CASSLTPRTGGATNTGELFF.

This chain links TRBV4-3 with TRBJ2-2, with D unclear. The V and J ends lost 4 bases and 1 base respectively, with 7 bases between them. In germline, CDR1 is LGHNA, CDR2 YSLEER. The length of the CDR3 is 14 residues. The CDR3 sequence is CASSPTRNTGELFF. The CDR3 coding sequence is TGCGCCAGCAGCCCGACCAGGAACACCGGGGAGCTGTTTTTT.

Many counts were recorded for this clonotype. The chain employs TRBV7-9 and TRBJ2-3; no definite D call. From germline, CDR1 is SEHNR and CDR2 FQNEAQ (reference sequence). CDR3 length equals 15 residues. The V end lost 3 bases, the J end lost 2 bases, and 12 bases lay between the germline ends. CDR3 bases: TGTGCCAGCAGCTTTACCGAAAGGGTCACAGATACGCAGTATTTT. This encodes CASSFTERVTDTQYF.

The V and J genes are TRBV7-9 and TRBJ2-3, with D perhaps TRBD2 (7 bases). Germline CDR1 reads SEHNR; CDR2 reads FQNEAQ (reference sequence). Trimming pared 6 bases from V and 3 bases from J, leaving 19 bases between. This CDR3 is 16 amino acids long. This CDR3 is CASSPSAGAGTDTQYF. The CDR3 nucleotides read TGTGCCAGCAGTCCGTCTGCGGGGGCCGGAACAGATACGCAGTATTTT.

This clonotype was recorded at least ten times. The rearrangement joins TRBV12-3 or TRBV12-4 to TRBJ2-7; 7 bases align to TRBD2. The CDR3 runs 15 residues. Germline trimming cut 5 bases from V and 2 bases from J; bases unmatched to any gene: 9. This CDR3 is CASSRRLAHTYEQYF. The CDR3 DNA sequence: TGTGCCAGCAGTCGTCGACTAGCCCACACCTACGAGCAGTACTTC.

This clonotype was found a few times. The CDR3 nucleotides read TGTGCCAGTAACCGGCGAGGGCAAGAGACCCAGTACTTC. As protein: CASNRRGQETQYF. The chain carries TRBV12-3 or TRBV12-4 and TRBJ2-5, with a tentative D call TRBD2 (5 bases). Trimming removed 9 bases at V and 2 bases at J, with 13 bases between. This CDR3 comprises 13 residues.

To note about this clonotype: The germline gene is not matched at one end of the junction; a read error may be the cause. V usage is TRBV20-1 and J usage is TRBJ2-3; D is tentatively TRBD1 or TRBD2 (6 bases each). Germline V gene lookup returns CDR1 DFQATT and CDR2 SNEGSKA (reference sequence). The CDR3 totals 13 residues. In nucleotides, the CDR3 is TGCAGTCCTAGGGGGGCCCCCACAGATACGCAGTATTTT. Its translation is CSPRGAPTDTQYF.

The sample holds a few counts of this clonotype. The chain employs TRBV5-6 and TRBJ2-7, with a possible D match to TRBD1 (6 bases). V lost 0 bases, J lost 5 bases, and 12 bases lay in between. This CDR3 is 14 amino acids long. Germline values: CDR1 SGHDT, CDR2 YYEEEE. CDR3: CASSLVGQIHEQYV. The DNA for the CDR3 is TGTGCCAGCAGCTTGGTAGGACAGATACACGAGCAGTACGTC.

The chain joins TRBV7-9 to TRBJ2-1, with 9 bases matching TRBD2. Germline lookup yields CDR1 SEHNR and CDR2 FQNEAQ (reference sequence). Unmatched junction bases numbered 10, after V lost 1 base and J lost 6 bases. This CDR3 has 17 residues. CDR3 coding DNA: TGTGCCAGCAGCTTAGGAATCGGACTAGCGACCTTCAATGAGCAGTTCTTC. Its protein is CASSLGIGLATFNEQFF.

This clonotype was detected ten times or more. The chain combines TRBV29-1 with TRBJ2-3; D is unresolved. The V gene's germline CDR1 is SQVTM and CDR2 ANQGSEA. This CDR3 is built from 14 residues. Trimming shortened V by 7 bases and J by 6 bases, and 20 bases separated the two germline ends. The DNA for the CDR3 is TGCAGCGCGTACAGAGGTCCGGCGTGGGATACGCAGTATTTT. Translation gives CSAYRGPAWDTQYF.

This clonotype was picked up a small number of times. The chain recombines TRBV10-3 with TRBJ2-7; 9 bases are shared with TRBD2. This CDR3 spans 15 amino acids. Looked up from germline, CDR1 is ENHRY and CDR2 is SYGVKD. V shed 0 bases, J shed 7 bases, and the junction held 7 bases outside the gene matches. CDR3 sequence (DNA): TGTGCCATCAGTGAGTCGACGGCTAGCGGGGCGGAGCAGTACTTC. Amino acid sequence: CAISESTASGAEQYF.

The table lists this clonotype with a few counts. The chain links TRBV6-1 to TRBJ2-1, with no clear D. CDR1 MNHNS and CDR2 SASEGT come from the germline V gene. The CDR3 has 14 amino acids. V lost 6 bases, J lost 7 bases, and 16 bases lay in between. CDR3 loop: CASRTRSLRNEQFF. DNA of the CDR3: TGTGCCAGCAGGACCCGATCCCTTCGGAATGAGCAGTTCTTC.

CDR3 in amino acids: CSAITGYKDEQFF. CDR3 nucleotide sequence: TGCAGTGCTATAACAGGGTATAAGGATGAGCAGTTCTTC. The chain employs TRBV20-1 and TRBJ2-1, with a weak D call TRBD1 (6 bases). From germline, CDR1 is DFQATT and CDR2 SNEGSKA (reference sequence). The CDR3 has 13 amino acids. With 4 bases removed from V and 8 bases from J, the gap between germline ends came to 15 bases.